These 12 T cell receptor beta chains were all obtained from the same sample, sequenced in a study of naive and memory T cell subsets. Study results and caveats: Possibly reflecting memory cells re-expressing CD45RA, a few larger clonotypes occurred in naive repertoires, especially CD8.

Both TRBC1 and TRBC2 were covered by a beta constant-region primer of two equimolar oligonucleotides. Four rounds of PCR amplified the ligated cDNA using nested alpha and beta constant-region primers plus SP2. MiXCR was run by TCRdb on the UMI-ligation and nested PCR reads, yielding one entry per CDR3 protein. The table lists some 110,000 distinct CDR3 sequences, roughly 15% of them singletons, with around 3% in the top ten. These receptors' antigens are unknown. Sample: naive CD8+ T cells from blood. All receptors come from a human donor in good health.

This clonotype has only a few counts. The chain combines TRBV9 with TRBJ1-4; D not resolved. The V end was cut by 3 bases, the J end by 5 bases, with 17 bases between. This CDR3 contains 16 residues. Looked up from germline, CDR1 is SGDLS and CDR2 is YYNGEE. The CDR3 sequence is CASSDGPAGPNEKLFF. The DNA of the CDR3 is TGTGCCAGCAGCGATGGGCCCGCAGGCCCGAATGAAAAACTGTTTTTT.

The chain recombines TRBV5-5 with TRBJ2-1; perhaps TRBD1 as D (6 bases). V was trimmed by 4 bases and J by 0 bases, leaving 14 bases between them. The CDR3 has 16 residues. The germline V gene encodes CDR1 SGHKS and CDR2 YYEKEE (reference sequence). The CDR3 nucleotides are TGTGCCAGCAGCGTACGGGACACTAGCTCCTACAATGAGCAGTTCTTC. Translating gives CASSVRDTSSYNEQFF.

The chain uses TRBV9 and TRBJ2-7; TRBD2 is a possible D gene (6 bases). Germline CDR1 reads SGDLS; CDR2 reads YYNGEE. V lost 4 bases to trimming and J lost 0 bases, with 14 bases between them. The CDR3 covers 15 residues. CDR3 protein: CASSRSGSSSYEQYF. The CDR3 coding sequence is TGTGCCAGCAGCCGTAGCGGCAGCAGCTCCTACGAGCAGTACTTC.

The sample holds a few counts of this clonotype. This chain uses TRBV12-3 or TRBV12-4 with TRBJ2-3; D not certain. There are 14 residues in the CDR3. The V gene lost 5 bases and the J gene lost 0 bases, with 9 bases spanning the gap. The CDR3 DNA is TGTGCCAGCAGTCTCCGCTCTAGCACAGATACGCAGTATTTT. It specifies CASSLRSSTDTQYF.

This chain connects TRBV9 to TRBJ1-1, with unresolved D. Trimming removed 2 bases at V and 1 base at J, with 6 bases between. This CDR3 is built from 13 residues. Germline V CDR1 and CDR2: SGDLS, YYNGEE. The CDR3 reads CASSVWQNTEAFF. The CDR3 DNA follows: TGTGCCAGCAGCGTTTGGCAGAACACTGAAGCTTTCTTT.

V is TRBV5-6 and J is TRBJ1-1; TRBD1 might be the D (5 bases). Trimming left V 2 bases short and J 4 bases short, with 12 bases between. This CDR3 has 14 residues. In germline, CDR1 is SGHDT, CDR2 YYEEEE. The CDR3: CASSFPFGGTEAFF. The CDR3 region has the DNA TGTGCCAGCAGCTTTCCTTTCGGGGGCACTGAAGCTTTCTTT.

The J gene is TRBJ2-5, the V gene TRBV7-2; D is uncertain. Germline loops: CDR1 SGHTA, CDR2 FQGNSA. V lost 1 base and J lost 2, with 8 bases in between. The CDR3 is 14 residues long. This chain's CDR3 is CASSLDDGQETQYF. The CDR3 nucleotides are TGTGCCAGCAGCTTAGATGACGGACAAGAGACCCAGTACTTC.

This clonotype has only a few counts. CDR3 region: CASSTGLEQVNEQFF. The DNA for the CDR3 is TGTGCCAGCAGCACCGGACTAGAGCAGGTCAATGAGCAGTTCTTC. V is TRBV5-6 and J is TRBJ2-1; 7 nucleotides agree with TRBD2. With 4 bases clipped from V and 6 bases from J, the junction kept 10 bases outside the gene matches. In germline, CDR1 is SGHDT, CDR2 YYEEEE. The CDR3 has 15 amino acids.

V is TRBV28 and J is TRBJ2-7; no definite D call. V lost 1 base, J lost 4 bases, and 5 bases lay in between. The CDR3 consists of 12 residues. The V gene's germline CDR1 is MDHEN and CDR2 SYDVKM. The CDR3: CASSLYSYEQYF. The CDR3 region has the DNA TGTGCCAGCAGTTTATACAGTTACGAGCAGTACTTC.

The sample holds a few counts of this clonotype. This rearrangement joins TRBV4-3 to TRBJ2-3; no firm D call. Germline-derived CDR1 and CDR2 are LGHNA and YSLEER. The length of the CDR3 is 14 residues. The V end lost 0 bases, the J end lost 5 bases, and 9 bases lay between the germline ends. The CDR3, as DNA: TGCGCCAGCAGCCAAGAAAGGGATCTAGATACGCAGTATTTT. Translated: CASSQERDLDTQYF.

This clonotype showed up just a few times. This chain uses TRBV29-1 with TRBJ1-2, with 10 bases aligning to TRBD1. The CDR3 is 13 residues long. Losses at the gene ends were 6 bases for V and 8 bases for J; bases not matched to a gene: 9. Germline loops: CDR1 SQVTM, CDR2 ANQGSEA. The CDR3 DNA reads TGCAGCGTAATGGGACAGGGGCTCGGCGGCTACACCTTC. It encodes CSVMGQGLGGYTF. Variable domain in full (rest from reference TRBV29-1 and TRBJ1-2): SAVISQKPSRDICQRGTSLTIQCQVDSQVTMMFWYRQQPGQSLTLIATANQGSEATYESGFVIDKFPISRPNLTFSTLTVSNMSPEDSSIYLCSVMGQGLGGYTFGSGTRLTVV.

CDR3 sequence reads: CASSEARGAYGDTQYF. As DNA, the CDR3 is TGTGCCAGCAGTGAAGCGCGCGGGGCCTATGGAGATACGCAGTATTTT. The chain carries TRBV6-1 and TRBJ2-3, with D perhaps matching TRBD2 (6 bases). Deletions cut 0 bases from V and 5 bases from J, with 15 bases between. CDR3 length equals 16 residues. CDR1 and CDR2 from the germline V gene are MNHNS and SASEGT.